A selection of T cell receptor beta chains follows, all from one sample in a study of T cells expressing NK-cell markers. TCRdb reprocessed the 5' RACE reads and stores each CDR3 protein as one record, lacking DNA. This specimen shows some 340,000 distinct CDR3 sequences; the ten leading clones hold roughly 5.2%. The sample comprised blood T cells: a sorted CD56 or NKG2C T cell subset, CD4+ or CD8+ T cells, or bulk PBMC T cells (not recorded which). The receptors here all came from a man aged 18 to 69 in good health. The CDR3 runs from the conserved cysteine through the conserved F or W.

TRBJ1-3 16 TRBV15 CATSRALTGSGNTIYF
TRBJ2-5 12 TRBV7-9 CASSVVDGTRYF
TRBJ1-5 14 TRBV2 CASSMGHGNQPQHF
TRBJ2-3 15 TRBV6-5 CASSYESVGQGQEYF
TRBJ1-6 14 TRBV3-1 CASSPRGTNSPLHF
TRBJ1-5 15 TRBV5-1 CASSKNGGGNQPQHF
TRBJ2-1 14 TRBV6-1 CASTKTRPYNEQFF
TRBJ2-7 14 TRBV7-2 CASSLLAGTAEQYF
TRBJ2-4 13 TRBV20-1 CSARDVGKNIQYF
TRBJ2-3 15 TRBV7-3 CASSPYTLGSDTQYF
TRBJ2-7 14 TRBV5-6 CASSGGIWVYEQYF
TRBJ2-3 15 TRBV5-1 CASRSDSSSTDTQYF
TRBJ1-4 14 TRBV5-1 CASTMTGIGEKLFF
TRBJ1-1 13 TRBV29-1 CSVRHGVNTEAFF
TRBJ1-1 15 TRBV20-1 CSARDSGGSNTEAFF
TRBJ2-2 16 TRBV12-5 CASGPVRGRSTGELFF
TRBJ2-1 13 TRBV6-5 CASSYSRNNEQFF
TRBJ2-3 14 TRBV20-1 CSAQTSGVGDTQYF